The entry that follows covers one TCR beta chain sequence. Its antigen is as yet unknown. Clones were read by immunoSEQ multiplex PCR, and TCRdb kept only the in-frame ones, dropping some. The sample carries approximately 650,000 clones, 95% to 96% recorded once. This record comes from a study of shared clonotypes between healthy human individuals. Study conclusions and caveats: The study drew on few donors, limiting represented genetic and exposure-history diversity. Some naive CD4 clonotypes, roughly 4.7%, turned up in common across a few donors. Generation probabilities of non-shared clonotypes were lower (relative to those shared by all four donors).

In the naive CD8 group, cells lacked CD45RO and were positively selected for CCR7, so terminally differentiated effector memory CD45RA+ cells were left out. Donors, without exception, were Caucasian adults residing in Nashville, Tennessee. CDR1 and CDR2 (germline): PRHDT, FYEKMQ (reference sequence). This CDR3 has 12 amino acids. Trimming stripped 5 bases from V and 4 bases from J, with 8 bases between. The chain couples TRBV13 to TRBJ1-1; D remains unclear. This clonotype was obtained from a woman between 25 and 40 years old in good health. The sequenced material came from naive CD8+ T cells sorted from blood. This CDR3 reads CASSTLGTEAFF. CDR3 nucleotides: TGTGCCAGCAGCACGCTCGGCACTGAAGCTTTCTTT.